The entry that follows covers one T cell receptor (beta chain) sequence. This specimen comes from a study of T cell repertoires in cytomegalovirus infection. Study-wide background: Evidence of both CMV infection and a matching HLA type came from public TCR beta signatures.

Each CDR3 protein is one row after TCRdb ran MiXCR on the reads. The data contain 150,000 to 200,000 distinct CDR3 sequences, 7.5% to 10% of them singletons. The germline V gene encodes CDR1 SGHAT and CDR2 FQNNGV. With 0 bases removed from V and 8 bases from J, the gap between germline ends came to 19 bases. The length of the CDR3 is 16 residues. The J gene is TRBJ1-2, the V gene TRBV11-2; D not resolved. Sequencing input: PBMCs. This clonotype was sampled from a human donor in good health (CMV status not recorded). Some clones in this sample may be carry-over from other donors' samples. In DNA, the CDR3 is TGTGCCAGCAGCTTAGAAGTTGCCAGGAACTATGGAGGCTACACCTTC. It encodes CASSLEVARNYGGYTF.